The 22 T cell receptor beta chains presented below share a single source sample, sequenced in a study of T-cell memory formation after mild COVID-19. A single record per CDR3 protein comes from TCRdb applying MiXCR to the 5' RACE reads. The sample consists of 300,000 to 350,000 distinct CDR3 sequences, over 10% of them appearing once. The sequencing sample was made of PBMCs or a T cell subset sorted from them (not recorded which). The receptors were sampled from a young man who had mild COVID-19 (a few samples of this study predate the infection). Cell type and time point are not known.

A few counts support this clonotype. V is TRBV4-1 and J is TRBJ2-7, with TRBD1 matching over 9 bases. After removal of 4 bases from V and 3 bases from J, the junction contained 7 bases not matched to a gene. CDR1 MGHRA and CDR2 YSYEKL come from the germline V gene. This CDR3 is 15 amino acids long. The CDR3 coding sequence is TGCGCCAGCAGCCCCGGACAGGGGCCGATCTACGAGCAGTACTTC. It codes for CASSPGQGPIYEQYF.

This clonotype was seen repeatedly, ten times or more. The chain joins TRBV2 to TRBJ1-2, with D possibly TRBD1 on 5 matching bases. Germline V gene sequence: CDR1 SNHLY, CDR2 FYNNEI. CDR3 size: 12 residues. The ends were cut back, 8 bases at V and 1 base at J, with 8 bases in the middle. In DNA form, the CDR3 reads TGTGCCAGCGAGGGGAATAACTATGGCTACACCTTC. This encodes CASEGNNYGYTF.

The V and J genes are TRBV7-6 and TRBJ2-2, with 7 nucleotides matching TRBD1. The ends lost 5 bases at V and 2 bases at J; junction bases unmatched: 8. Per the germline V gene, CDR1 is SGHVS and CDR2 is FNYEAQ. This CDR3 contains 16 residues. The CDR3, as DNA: TGTGCCAGCAGCCCCCGACAGGGAGTTAACACCGGGGAGCTGTTTTTT. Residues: CASSPRQGVNTGELFF.

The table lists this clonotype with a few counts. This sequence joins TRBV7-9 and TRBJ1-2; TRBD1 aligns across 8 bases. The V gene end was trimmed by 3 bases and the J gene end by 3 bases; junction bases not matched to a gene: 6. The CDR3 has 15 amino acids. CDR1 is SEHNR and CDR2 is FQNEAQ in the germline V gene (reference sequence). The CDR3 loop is CASSFTGGSYYGYTF. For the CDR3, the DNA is TGTGCCAGCAGCTTCACAGGGGGAAGCTACTATGGCTACACCTTC.

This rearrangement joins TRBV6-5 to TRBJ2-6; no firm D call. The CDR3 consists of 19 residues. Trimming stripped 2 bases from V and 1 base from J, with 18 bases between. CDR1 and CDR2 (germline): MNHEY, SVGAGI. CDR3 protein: CASSYLAEPSFSGANVLTF. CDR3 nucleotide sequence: TGTGCCAGCAGTTACCTTGCAGAACCTAGTTTTTCTGGGGCCAACGTCCTGACTTTC.

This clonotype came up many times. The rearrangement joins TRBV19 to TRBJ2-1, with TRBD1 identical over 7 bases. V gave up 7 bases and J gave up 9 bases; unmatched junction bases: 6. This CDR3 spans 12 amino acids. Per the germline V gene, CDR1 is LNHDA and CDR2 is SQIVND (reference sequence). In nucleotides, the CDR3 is TGTGCCAGTACACAGGGGCTGAGTGAGCAGTTCTTC. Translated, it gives CASTQGLSEQFF.

CDR3 DNA sequence: TGCAGTGCTAGCGCAGCCACCAGAAACACTGAAGCTTTCTTT. As protein: CSASAATRNTEAFF. The V and J genes are TRBV20-1 and TRBJ1-1; no firm D call. The V gene's germline CDR1 is DFQATT and CDR2 SNEGSKA (reference sequence). The V end was cut by 3 bases, the J end by 2 bases, with 13 bases between. This CDR3 is built from 14 residues.

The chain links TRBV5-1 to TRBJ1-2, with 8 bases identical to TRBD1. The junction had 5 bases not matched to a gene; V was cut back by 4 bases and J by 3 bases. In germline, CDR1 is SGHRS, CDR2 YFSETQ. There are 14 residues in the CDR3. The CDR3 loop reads CASSPGQGDYGYTF. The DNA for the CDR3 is TGCGCCAGCAGCCCTGGACAGGGAGACTATGGCTACACCTTC.

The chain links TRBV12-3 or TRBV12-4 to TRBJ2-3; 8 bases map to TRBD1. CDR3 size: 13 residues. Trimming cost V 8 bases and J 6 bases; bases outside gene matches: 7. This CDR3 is CASGLRQGDTQYF. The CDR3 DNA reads TGTGCCAGCGGATTGCGACAGGGGGATACGCAGTATTTT.

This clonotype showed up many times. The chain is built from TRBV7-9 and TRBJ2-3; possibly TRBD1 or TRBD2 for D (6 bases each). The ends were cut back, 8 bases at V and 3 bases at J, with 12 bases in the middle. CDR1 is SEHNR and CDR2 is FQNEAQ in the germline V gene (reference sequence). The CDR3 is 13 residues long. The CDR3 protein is CASHRGPTDTQYF. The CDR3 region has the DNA TGTGCCAGCCACCGGGGGCCTACAGATACGCAGTATTTT.

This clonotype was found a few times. The CDR3, as DNA: TGTGCCAGCAGTTTAAATCATGGGGCGTCCACTGAAGCTTTCTTT. Its translation: CASSLNHGASTEAFF. The chain combines TRBV12-3 or TRBV12-4 with TRBJ1-1, with D tentatively TRBD1 (5 bases). This CDR3 is 15 amino acids long. Trimming removed 2 bases at V and 4 bases at J, with 14 bases between.

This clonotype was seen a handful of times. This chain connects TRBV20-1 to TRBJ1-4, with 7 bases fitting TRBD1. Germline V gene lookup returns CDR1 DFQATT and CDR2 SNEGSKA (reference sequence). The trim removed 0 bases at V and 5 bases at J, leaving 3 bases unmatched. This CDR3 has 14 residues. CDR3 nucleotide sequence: TGCAGTGCTAGAGATCCAGGGGGAAATGAAAAACTGTTTTTT. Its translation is CSARDPGGNEKLFF.

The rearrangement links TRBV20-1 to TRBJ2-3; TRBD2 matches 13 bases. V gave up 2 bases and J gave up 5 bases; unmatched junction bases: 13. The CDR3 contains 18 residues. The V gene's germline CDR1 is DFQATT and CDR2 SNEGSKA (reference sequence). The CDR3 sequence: CSARPHLPTSGGLDTQYF. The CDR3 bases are TGCAGTGCTAGACCCCACCTCCCGACTAGCGGGGGGCTAGATACGCAGTATTTT.

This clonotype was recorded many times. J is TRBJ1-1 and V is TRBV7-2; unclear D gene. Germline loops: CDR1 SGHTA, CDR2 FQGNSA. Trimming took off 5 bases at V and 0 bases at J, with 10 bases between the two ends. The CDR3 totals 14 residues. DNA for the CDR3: TGTGCCAGCAGCCTACCGGGTTTGAACACTGAAGCTTTCTTT. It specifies CASSLPGLNTEAFF.

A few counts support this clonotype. The CDR3 nucleotides read TGTGCCAGCAGCCCCCAGAGCGTGAGGAATGAGCAGTTCTTC. It specifies CASSPQSVRNEQFF. The chain employs TRBV7-9 and TRBJ2-1; no firm D call. Per the germline V gene, CDR1 is SEHNR and CDR2 is FQNEAQ (reference sequence). CDR3 length equals 14 residues. Trimming stripped 5 bases from V and 7 bases from J, with 15 bases between.

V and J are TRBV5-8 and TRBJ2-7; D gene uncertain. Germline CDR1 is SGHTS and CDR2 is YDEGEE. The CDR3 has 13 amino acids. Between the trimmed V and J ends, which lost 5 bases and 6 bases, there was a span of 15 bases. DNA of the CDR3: TGTGCCAGCAGGACCTCAAGCTTGGGCGAGCAGTACGTC. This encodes CASRTSSLGEQYV.

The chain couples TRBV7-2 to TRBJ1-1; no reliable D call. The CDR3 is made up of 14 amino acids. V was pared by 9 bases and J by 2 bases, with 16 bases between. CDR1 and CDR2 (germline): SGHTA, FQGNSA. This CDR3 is CASRNGPSNTEAFF. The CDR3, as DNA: TGTGCCAGTAGAAATGGACCGAGCAACACTGAAGCTTTCTTT.

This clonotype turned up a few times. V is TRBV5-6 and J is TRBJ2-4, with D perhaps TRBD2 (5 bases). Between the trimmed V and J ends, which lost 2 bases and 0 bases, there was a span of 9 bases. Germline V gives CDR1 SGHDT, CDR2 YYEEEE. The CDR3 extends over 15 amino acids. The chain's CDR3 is CASSLRGLAKNIQYF. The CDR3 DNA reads TGTGCCAGCAGCTTACGGGGTTTAGCCAAAAACATTCAGTACTTC.

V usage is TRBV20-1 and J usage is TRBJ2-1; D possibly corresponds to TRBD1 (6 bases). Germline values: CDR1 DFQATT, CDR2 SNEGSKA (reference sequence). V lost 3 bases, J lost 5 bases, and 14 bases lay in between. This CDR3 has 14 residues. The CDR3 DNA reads TGCAGTGCTAGCAGTCGAAACAGGGACAATGAGCAGTTCTTC. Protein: CSASSRNRDNEQFF.

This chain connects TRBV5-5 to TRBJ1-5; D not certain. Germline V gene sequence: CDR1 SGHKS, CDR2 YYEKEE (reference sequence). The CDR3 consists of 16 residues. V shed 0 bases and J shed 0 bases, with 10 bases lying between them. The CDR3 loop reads CASSLGTTYSNQPQHF. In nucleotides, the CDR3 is TGTGCCAGCAGCTTGGGGACCACCTATAGCAATCAGCCCCAGCATTTT.

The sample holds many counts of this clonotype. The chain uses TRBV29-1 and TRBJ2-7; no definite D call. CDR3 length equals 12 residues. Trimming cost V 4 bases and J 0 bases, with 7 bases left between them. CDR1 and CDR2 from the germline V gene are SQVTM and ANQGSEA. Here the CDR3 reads CSVGGSSYEQYF. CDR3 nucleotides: TGCAGCGTTGGGGGTAGCTCCTACGAGCAGTACTTC.

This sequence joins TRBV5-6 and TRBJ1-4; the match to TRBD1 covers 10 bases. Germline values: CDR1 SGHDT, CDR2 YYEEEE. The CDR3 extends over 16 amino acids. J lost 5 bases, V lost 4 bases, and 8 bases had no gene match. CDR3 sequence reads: CASSRTPGQGNEKLFF. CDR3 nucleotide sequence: TGTGCCAGCAGCCGCACCCCGGGACAGGGGAATGAAAAACTGTTTTTT.